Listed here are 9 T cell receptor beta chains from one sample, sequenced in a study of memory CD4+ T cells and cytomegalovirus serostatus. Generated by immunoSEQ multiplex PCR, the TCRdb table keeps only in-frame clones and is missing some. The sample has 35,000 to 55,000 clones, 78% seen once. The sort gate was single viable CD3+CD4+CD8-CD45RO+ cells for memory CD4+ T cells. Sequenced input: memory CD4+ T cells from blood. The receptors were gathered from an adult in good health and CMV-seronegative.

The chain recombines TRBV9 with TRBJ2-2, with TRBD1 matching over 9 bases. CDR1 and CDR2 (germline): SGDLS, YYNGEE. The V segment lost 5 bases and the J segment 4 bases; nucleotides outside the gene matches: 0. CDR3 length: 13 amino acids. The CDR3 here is CASRTGGTGELFF. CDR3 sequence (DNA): TGTGCCAGCAGGACAGGGGGCACCGGGGAGCTGTTTTTT.

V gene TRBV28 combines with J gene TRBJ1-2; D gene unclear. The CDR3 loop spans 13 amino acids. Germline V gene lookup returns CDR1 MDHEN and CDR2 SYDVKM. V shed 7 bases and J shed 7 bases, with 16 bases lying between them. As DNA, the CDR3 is TGTGCCAGCATCGGGGATGTAGGGAGTGGCTACACCTTC. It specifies CASIGDVGSGYTF.

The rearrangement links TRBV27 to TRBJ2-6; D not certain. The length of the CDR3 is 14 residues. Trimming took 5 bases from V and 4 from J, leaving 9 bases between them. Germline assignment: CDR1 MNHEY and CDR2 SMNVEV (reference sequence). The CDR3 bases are TGTGCCAGCAGTCCCCGAAGCGGGGCCAACGTCCTGACTTTC. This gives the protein CASSPRSGANVLTF.

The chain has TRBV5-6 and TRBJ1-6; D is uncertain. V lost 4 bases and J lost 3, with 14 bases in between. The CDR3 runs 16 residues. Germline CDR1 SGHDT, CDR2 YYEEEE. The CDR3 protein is CASSPRTGNYNSPLHF. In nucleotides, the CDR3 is TGTGCCAGCAGCCCGCGGACTGGAAACTATAATTCACCCCTCCACTTT.

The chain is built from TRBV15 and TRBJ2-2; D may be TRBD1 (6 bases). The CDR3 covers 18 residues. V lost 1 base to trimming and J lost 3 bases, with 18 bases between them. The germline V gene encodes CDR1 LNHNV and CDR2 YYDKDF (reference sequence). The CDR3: CATSRVVGVRGDTGELFF. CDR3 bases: TGTGCCACCAGCAGAGTTGTGGGGGTCAGGGGCGACACCGGGGAGCTGTTTTTT.

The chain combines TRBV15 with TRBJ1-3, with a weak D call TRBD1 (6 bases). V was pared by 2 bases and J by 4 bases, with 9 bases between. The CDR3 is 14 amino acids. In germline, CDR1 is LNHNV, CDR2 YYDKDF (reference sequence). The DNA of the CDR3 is TGTGCCACCAGCAGACGGGGGCAAGGAAACACCATATATTTT. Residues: CATSRRGQGNTIYF. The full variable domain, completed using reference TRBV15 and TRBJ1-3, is DAMVIQNPRYQVTQFGKPVTLSCSQTLNHNVMYWYQQKSSQAPKLLFHYYDKDFNNEADTPDNFQSRRPNTSFCFLDIRSPGLGDTAMYLCATSRRGQGNTIYFGEGSWLTVV.

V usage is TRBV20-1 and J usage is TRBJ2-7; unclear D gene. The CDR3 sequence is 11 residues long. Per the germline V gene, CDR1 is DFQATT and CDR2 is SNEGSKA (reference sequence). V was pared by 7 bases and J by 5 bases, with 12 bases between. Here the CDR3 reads CSGKRSHEQYF. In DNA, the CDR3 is TGCAGTGGAAAGAGAAGTCACGAGCAGTACTTC.

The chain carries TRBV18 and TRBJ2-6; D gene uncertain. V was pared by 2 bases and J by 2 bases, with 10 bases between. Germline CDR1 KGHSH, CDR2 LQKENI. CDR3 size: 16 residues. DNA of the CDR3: TGTGCCAGCTCACCATCCCGGGCTCCTGGGGCCAACGTCCTGACTTTC. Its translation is CASSPSRAPGANVLTF.

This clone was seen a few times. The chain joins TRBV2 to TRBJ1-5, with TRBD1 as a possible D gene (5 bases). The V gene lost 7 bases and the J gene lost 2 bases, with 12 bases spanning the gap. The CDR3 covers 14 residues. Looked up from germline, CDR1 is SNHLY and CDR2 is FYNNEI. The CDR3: CASTSGDGNQPQHF. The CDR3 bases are TGTGCCAGCACATCCGGGGACGGCAATCAGCCCCAGCATTTT.